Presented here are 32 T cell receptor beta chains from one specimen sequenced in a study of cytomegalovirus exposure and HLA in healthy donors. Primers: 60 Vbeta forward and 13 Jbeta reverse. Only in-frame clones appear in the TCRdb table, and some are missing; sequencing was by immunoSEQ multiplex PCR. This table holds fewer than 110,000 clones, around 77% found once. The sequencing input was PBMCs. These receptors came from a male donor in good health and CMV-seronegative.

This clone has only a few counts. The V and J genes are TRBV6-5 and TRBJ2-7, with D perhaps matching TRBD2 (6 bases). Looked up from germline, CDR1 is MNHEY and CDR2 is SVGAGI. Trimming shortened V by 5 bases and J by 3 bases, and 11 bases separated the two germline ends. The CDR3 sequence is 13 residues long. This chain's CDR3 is CASSPPGDYEQYF. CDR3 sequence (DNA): TGTGCCAGCAGTCCCCCGGGGGACTACGAGCAGTACTTC.

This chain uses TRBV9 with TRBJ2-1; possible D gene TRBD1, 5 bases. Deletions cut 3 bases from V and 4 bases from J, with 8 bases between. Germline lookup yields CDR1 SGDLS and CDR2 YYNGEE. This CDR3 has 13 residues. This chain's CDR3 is CASSATGYNEQFF. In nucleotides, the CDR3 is TGTGCCAGCAGCGCTACAGGTTACAATGAGCAGTTCTTC.

CDR3 sequence reads: CASSLSPPGSSGNTIYF. CDR3 nucleotides: TGTGCCAGCAGTTTATCTCCGCCCGGGAGCTCTGGAAACACCATATATTTT. The rearrangement joins TRBV27 to TRBJ1-3; D ambiguous. V dropped 0 bases and J dropped 0 bases, with 12 bases sitting between them. Germline CDR1 is MNHEY and CDR2 is SMNVEV (reference sequence). The CDR3 extends over 17 amino acids.

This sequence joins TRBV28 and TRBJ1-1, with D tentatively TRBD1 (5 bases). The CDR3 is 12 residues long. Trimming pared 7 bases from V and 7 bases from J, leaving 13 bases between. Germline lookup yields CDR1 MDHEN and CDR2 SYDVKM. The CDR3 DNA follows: TGTGCCAGCACCCGGACATCCATTGAAGCTTTCTTT. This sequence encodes CASTRTSIEAFF. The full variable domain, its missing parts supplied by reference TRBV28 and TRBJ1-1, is DVKVTQSSRYLVKRTGEKVFLECVQDMDHENMFWYRQDPGLGLRLIYFSYDVKMKEKGDIPEGYSVSREKKERFSLILESASTNQTSMYLCASTRTSIEAFFGQGTRLTVV.

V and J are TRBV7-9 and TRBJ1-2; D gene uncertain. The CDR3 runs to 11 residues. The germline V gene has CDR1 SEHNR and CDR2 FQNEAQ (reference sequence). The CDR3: CATQEGPGYTF. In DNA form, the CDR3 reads TGTGCGACCCAGGAGGGTCCTGGCTACACCTTC.

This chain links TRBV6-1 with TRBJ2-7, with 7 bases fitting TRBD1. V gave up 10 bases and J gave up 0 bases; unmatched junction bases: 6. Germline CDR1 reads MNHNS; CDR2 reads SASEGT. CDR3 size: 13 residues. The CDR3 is CATRTGFSYEQYF. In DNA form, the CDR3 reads TGTGCCACCCGGACAGGCTTCTCCTACGAGCAGTACTTC.

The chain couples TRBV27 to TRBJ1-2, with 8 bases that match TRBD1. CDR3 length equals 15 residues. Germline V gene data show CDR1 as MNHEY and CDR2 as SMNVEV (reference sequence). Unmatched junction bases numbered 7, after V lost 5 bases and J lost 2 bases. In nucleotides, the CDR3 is TGTGCCAGCAGTACCCATCAGGGGGCCAACTATGGCTACACCTTC. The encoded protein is CASSTHQGANYGYTF.

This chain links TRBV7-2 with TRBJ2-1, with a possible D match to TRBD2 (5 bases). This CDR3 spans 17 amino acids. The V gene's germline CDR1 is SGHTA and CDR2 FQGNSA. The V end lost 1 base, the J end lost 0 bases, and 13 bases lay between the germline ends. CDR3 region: CASSLVGRTYSYNEQFF. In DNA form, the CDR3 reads TGTGCCAGCAGCTTAGTGGGGAGAACTTACTCCTACAATGAGCAGTTCTTC.

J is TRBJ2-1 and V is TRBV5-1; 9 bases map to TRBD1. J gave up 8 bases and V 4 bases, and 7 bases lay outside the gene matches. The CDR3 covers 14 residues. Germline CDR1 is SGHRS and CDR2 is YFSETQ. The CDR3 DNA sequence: TGCGCCAGCAGCGCGGGACAGGGTTTCGATGAGCAGTTCTTC. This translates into CASSAGQGFDEQFF.

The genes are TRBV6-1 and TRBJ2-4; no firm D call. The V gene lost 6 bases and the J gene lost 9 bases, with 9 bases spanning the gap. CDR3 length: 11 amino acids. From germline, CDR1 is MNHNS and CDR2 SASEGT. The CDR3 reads CASRVPGIQYF. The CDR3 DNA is TGTGCCAGCAGGGTCCCCGGCATTCAGTACTTC.

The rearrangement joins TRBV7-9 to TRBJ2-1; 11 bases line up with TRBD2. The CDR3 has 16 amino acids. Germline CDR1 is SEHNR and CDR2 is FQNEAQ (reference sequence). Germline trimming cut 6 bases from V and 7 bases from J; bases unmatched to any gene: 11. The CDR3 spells CASRGSSGRAGNEQFF. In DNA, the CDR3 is TGTGCCAGCAGGGGGAGTAGCGGGAGGGCGGGGAATGAGCAGTTCTTC.

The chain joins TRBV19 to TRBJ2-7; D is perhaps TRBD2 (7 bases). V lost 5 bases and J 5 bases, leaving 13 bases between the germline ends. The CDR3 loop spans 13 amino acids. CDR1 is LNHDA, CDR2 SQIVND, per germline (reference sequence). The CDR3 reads CASSLGGQNEQYF. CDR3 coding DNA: TGTGCCAGTAGTCTCGGGGGGCAGAACGAGCAGTACTTC.

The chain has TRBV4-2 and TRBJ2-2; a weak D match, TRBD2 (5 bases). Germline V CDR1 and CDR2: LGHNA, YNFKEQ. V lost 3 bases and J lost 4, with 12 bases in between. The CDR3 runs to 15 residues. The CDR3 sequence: CASSQADSATGELFF. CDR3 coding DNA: TGTGCCAGCAGCCAGGCCGATAGCGCCACCGGGGAGCTGTTTTTT.

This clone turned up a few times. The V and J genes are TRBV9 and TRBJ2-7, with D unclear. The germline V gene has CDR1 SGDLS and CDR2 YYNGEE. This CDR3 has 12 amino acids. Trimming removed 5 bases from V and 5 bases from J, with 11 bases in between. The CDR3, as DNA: TGTGCCAGCAGGAGAAGCGTAGACGAGCAGTACTTC. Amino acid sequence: CASRRSVDEQYF.

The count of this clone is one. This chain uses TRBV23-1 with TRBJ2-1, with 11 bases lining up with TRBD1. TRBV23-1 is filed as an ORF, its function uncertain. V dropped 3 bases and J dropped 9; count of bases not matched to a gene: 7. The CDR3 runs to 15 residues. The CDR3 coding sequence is TGCGCCAGCAGTCACGGGACAGGGGGTTTCGCTGAGCAGTTCTTC. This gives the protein CASSHGTGGFAEQFF.

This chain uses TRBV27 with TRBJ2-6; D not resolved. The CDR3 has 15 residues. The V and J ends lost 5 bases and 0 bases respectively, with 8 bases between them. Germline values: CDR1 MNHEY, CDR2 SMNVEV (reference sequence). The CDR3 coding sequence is TGTGCCAGCAGTCTTTTTCCCTCTGGGGCCAACGTCCTGACTTTC. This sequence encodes CASSLFPSGANVLTF. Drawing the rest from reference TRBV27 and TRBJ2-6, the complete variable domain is EAQVTQNPRYLITVTGKKLTVTCSQNMNHEYMSWYRQDPGLGLRQIYYSMNVEVTDKGDVPEGYKVSRKEKRNFPLILESPSPNQTSLYFCASSLFPSGANVLTFGAGSRLTVL.

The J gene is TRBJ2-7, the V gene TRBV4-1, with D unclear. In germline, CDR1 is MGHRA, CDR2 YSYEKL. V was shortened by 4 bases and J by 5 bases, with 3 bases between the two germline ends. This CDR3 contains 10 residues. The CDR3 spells CASSLNEQYF. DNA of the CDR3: TGCGCCAGCAGCCTCAACGAGCAGTACTTC.

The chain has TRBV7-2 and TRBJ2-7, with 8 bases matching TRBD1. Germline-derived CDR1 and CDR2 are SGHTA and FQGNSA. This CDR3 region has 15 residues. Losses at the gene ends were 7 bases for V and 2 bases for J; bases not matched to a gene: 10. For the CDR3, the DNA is TGTGCCAGCACCCCAAGGACAGGGAATACCTACGAGCAGTACTTC. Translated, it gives CASTPRTGNTYEQYF.

CDR3 sequence reads: CAIRGYSNTGELFF. The CDR3 bases are TGTGCCATAAGGGGATACTCGAACACCGGGGAGCTGTTTTTT. The V call is TRBV10-3, the J call TRBJ2-2, with TRBD1 as a possible D gene (5 bases). The germline V gene encodes CDR1 ENHRY and CDR2 SYGVKD. The CDR3 contains 14 residues. Deletions cut 9 bases from V and 0 bases from J, with 11 bases between.

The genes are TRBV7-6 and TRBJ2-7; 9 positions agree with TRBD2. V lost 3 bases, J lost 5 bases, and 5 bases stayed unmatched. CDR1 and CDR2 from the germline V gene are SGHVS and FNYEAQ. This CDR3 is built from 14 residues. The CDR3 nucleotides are TGTGCCAGCAGCTTTAGTGCTAGCGGGAACGAGCAGTACTTC. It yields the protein CASSFSASGNEQYF.

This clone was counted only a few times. The CDR3 loop reads CASSDRREAFF. CDR3 nucleotides: TGTGCCAGCAGCGACAGGCGGGAAGCTTTCTTT. This sequence joins TRBV5-5 and TRBJ1-1, with D maybe TRBD1 (6 bases). The CDR3 has 11 amino acids. Trimming took 4 bases from V and 8 from J, leaving 9 bases between them. Germline assignment: CDR1 SGHKS and CDR2 YYEKEE (reference sequence).

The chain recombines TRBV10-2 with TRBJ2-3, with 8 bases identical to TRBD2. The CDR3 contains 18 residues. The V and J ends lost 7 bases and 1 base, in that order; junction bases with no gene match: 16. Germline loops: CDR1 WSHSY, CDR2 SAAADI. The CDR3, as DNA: TGCGCCAGCATCTCCGGGGATAGCGGGATGGGAGGCACAGATACGCAGTATTTT. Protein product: CASISGDSGMGGTDTQYF.

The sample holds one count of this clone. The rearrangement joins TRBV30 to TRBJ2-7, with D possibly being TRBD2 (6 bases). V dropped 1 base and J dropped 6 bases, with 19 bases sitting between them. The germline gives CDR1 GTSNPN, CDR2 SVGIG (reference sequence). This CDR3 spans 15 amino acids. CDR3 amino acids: CAWSAEGHLPSEQYF. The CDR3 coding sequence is TGTGCCTGGAGTGCGGAGGGGCACCTCCCGTCCGAGCAGTACTTC. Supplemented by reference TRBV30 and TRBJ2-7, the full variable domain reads SQTIHQWPATLVQPVGSPLSLECTVEGTSNPNLYWYRQAAGRGLQLLFYSVGIGQISSEVPQNLSASRPQDRQFILSSKKLLLSDSGFYLCAWSAEGHLPSEQYFGPGTRLTVT.

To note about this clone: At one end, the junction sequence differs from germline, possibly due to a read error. The CDR3 loop is CASSFGVGNEILFF. Written as DNA, the CDR3 is TGTGCCAGCAGTTTCGGGGTTGGTAATGAAATACTGTTTTTT. This chain uses TRBV27 with TRBJ1-4; D gene ambiguous. The CDR3 length is 14 residues. Germline V lookup: CDR1 MNHEY, CDR2 SMNVEV (reference sequence).

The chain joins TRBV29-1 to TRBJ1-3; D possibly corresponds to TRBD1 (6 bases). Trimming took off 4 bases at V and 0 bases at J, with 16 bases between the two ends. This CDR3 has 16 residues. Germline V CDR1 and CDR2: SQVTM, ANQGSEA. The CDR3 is CSVVDPGDLSGNTIYF. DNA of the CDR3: TGCAGCGTTGTTGATCCAGGGGACCTCTCTGGAAACACCATATATTTT. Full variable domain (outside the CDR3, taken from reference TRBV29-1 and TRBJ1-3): SAVISQKPSRDICQRGTSLTIQCQVDSQVTMMFWYRQQPGQSLTLIATANQGSEATYESGFVIDKFPISRPNLTFSTLTVSNMSPEDSSIYLCSVVDPGDLSGNTIYFGEGSWLTVV.

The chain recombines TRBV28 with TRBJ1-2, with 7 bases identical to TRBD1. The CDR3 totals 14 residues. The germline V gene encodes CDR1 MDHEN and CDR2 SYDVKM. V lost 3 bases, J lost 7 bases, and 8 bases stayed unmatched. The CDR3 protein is CASSFSQGEFGYTF. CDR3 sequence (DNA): TGTGCCAGCAGTTTCTCTCAGGGGGAATTTGGCTACACCTTC.

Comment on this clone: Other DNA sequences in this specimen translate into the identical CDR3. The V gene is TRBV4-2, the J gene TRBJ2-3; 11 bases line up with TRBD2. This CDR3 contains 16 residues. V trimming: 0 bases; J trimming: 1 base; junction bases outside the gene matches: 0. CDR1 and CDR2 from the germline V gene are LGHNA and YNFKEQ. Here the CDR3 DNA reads TGTGCCAGCAGCCAAGAACTAGCGGGAGGCACAGATACGCAGTATTTT. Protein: CASSQELAGGTDTQYF.

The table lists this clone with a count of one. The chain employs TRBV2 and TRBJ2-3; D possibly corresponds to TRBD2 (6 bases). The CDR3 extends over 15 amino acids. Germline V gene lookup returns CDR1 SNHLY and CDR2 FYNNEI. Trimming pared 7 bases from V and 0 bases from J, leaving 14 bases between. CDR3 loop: CASIQSGVSTDTQYF. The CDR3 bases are TGTGCCAGCATCCAATCGGGGGTTAGCACAGATACGCAGTATTTT. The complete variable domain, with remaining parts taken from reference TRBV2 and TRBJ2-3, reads EPEVTQTPSHQVTQMGQEVILRCVPISNHLYFYWYRQILGQKVEFLVSFYNNEISEKSEIFDDQFSVERPDGSNFTLKIRSTKLEDSAMYFCASIQSGVSTDTQYFGPGTRLTVL.

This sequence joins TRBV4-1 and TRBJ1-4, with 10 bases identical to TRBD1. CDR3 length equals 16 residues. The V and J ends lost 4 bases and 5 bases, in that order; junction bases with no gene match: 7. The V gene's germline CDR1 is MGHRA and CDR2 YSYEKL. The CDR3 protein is CASSLKPDRGNEKLFF. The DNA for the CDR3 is TGCGCCAGCAGCCTAAAACCGGACAGGGGGAATGAAAAACTGTTTTTT.

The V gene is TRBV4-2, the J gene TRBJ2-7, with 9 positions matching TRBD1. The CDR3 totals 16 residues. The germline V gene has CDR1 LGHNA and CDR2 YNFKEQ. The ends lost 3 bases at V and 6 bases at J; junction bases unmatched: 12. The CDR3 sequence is CASSQDAGTGNAEQYF. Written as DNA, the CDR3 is TGTGCCAGCAGCCAGGATGCCGGGACAGGGAATGCCGAGCAGTACTTC.

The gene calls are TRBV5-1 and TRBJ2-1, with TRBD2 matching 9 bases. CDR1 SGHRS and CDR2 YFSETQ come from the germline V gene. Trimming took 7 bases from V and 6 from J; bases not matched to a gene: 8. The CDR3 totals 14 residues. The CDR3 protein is CASGGGRVVNEQFF. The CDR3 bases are TGCGCCAGCGGTGGCGGGAGGGTTGTCAATGAGCAGTTCTTC.

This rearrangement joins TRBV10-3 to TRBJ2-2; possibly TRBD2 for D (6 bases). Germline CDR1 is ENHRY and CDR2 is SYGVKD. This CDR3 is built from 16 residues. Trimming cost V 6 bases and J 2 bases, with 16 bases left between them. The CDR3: CAISWAGTSNTGELFF. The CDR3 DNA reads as TGTGCCATCAGCTGGGCCGGGACTTCTAACACCGGGGAGCTGTTTTTT.